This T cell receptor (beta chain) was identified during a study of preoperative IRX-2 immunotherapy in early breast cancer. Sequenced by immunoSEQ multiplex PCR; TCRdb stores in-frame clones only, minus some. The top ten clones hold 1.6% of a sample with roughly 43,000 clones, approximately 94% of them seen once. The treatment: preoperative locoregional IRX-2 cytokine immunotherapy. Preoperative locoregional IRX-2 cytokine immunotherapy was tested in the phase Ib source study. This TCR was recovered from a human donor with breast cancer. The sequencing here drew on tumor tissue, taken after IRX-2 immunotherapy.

CDR3 residues: CASTTGGYYGYTF. DNA for the CDR3: TGTGCCAGCACGACAGGGGGTTACTATGGCTACACCTTC. The rearrangement links TRBV2 to TRBJ1-2, with 9 nucleotides matching TRBD1. Germline trimming cut 7 bases from V and 3 bases from J; bases unmatched to any gene: 3. The CDR3 consists of 13 residues. Per germline, CDR1 SNHLY and CDR2 FYNNEI.